The T cell receptor (beta chain) under discussion was sequenced for a study of shared clonotypes between healthy human individuals. Turning to the study itself: The cohort had a couple of women and a few men, ages 18 to 49.

The CDR3 runs 15 residues. The V gene lost 4 bases and the J gene lost 0 bases, with 7 bases spanning the gap. Looked up from germline, CDR1 is SGHDN and CDR2 is FVKESK. It was at deep level that the assay was run. Genomic DNA from each subset was divided evenly over several immunoSEQ plates. Method: immunoSEQ multiplex PCR; TCRdb's copy keeps in-frame clones and lacks some. The data show 800,000 or so clones, about 97% seen once. CD8 cells regarded as naive lacked CD45RO, were positively chosen for CCR7, and omitted terminally differentiated effector memory CD45RA+ cells. The study drew all its donors from Caucasian adults living in Nashville, Tennessee.

Sequenced material: naive CD8+ T cells sorted from blood. V usage is TRBV14 and J usage is TRBJ2-6; D unresolved. The TCR was taken from a man younger than 40 in good health. The CDR3 loop reads CASSRGNSGANVLTF. The DNA for the CDR3 is TGTGCCAGCAGCCGAGGCAACTCTGGGGCCAACGTCCTGACTTTC.